This entry lists 19 T cell receptor beta chains sequenced from one sample in a study of T cells in Graves' hyperthyroidism and ophthalmopathy. Amplified regions were TCR beta CDR3 sequences from RNA transcripts. First-round RT-PCR of the TCR CDR3 relied on the HTBI primer set. In TCRdb, the multiplex PCR reads were re-called with MiXCR into one record per CDR3 protein. The profile shows some 420,000 distinct CDR3 sequences, roughly 15% of them singletons. Source material: blood. All receptors come from a woman aged 18-35 years with Graves' hyperthyroidism.

The chain uses TRBV6-5 and TRBJ2-1, with TRBD2 matching 10 bases. In germline, CDR1 is MNHEY, CDR2 SVGAGI. The CDR3 is made up of 17 amino acids. The V gene end was trimmed by 2 bases and the J gene end by 7 bases; junction bases not matched to a gene: 11. CDR3 in DNA: TGTGCCAGCAGTTACGGGATAGCGGGAGGTGTCAGGAATGAGCAGTTCTTC. Protein: CASSYGIAGGVRNEQFF.

This clonotype was recorded at least ten times. This chain links TRBV3-1 with TRBJ1-5; D might be TRBD1 (6 bases). Germline CDR1 LGHDT, CDR2 YNNKEL (reference sequence). Deletions cut 5 bases from V and 7 bases from J, with 12 bases between. This CDR3 spans 13 amino acids. CDR3 in amino acids: CASSRDNLQPQHF. CDR3 DNA sequence: TGTGCCAGCAGCAGGGACAATCTACAGCCCCAGCATTTT.

This clonotype showed up many times. This chain links TRBV5-1 with TRBJ2-2; D is possibly TRBD2 (5 bases). This CDR3 region has 16 residues. The germline V gene encodes CDR1 SGHRS and CDR2 YFSETQ. Trimming removed 0 bases at V and 1 base at J, with 10 bases between. CDR3 DNA: TGCGCCAGCAGCTTGGGGGGAGCCTTGAACACCGGGGAGCTGTTTTTT. Translated: CASSLGGALNTGELFF.

This clonotype was counted ten times or more. The CDR3 sequence: CASSYKGLADPSYEQYF. For the CDR3, the DNA is TGTGCCAGCAGTTACAAGGGACTAGCGGACCCCTCCTACGAGCAGTACTTC. The chain uses TRBV6-5 and TRBJ2-7, with 11 bases aligning to TRBD2. The CDR3 is made up of 17 amino acids. CDR1 MNHEY and CDR2 SVGAGI come from the germline V gene. The V gene end was trimmed by 2 bases and the J gene end by 0 bases; junction bases not matched to a gene: 6.

This clonotype turned up a few times. V gene TRBV6-1 combines with J gene TRBJ2-1, with D possibly being TRBD2 (6 bases). Germline-derived CDR1 and CDR2 are MNHNS and SASEGT. V was pared by 6 bases and J by 9 bases, with 27 bases between. This CDR3 comprises 17 residues. This chain's CDR3 is CASSRAAGLSTAAEQFF. As DNA, the CDR3 is TGTGCCAGCAGCAGAGCCGCGGGACTCTCGACTGCAGCTGAGCAGTTCTTC.

This clonotype was found a few times. V gene TRBV5-6 combines with J gene TRBJ2-7; the D is unclear. CDR3 length equals 13 residues. V was shortened by 4 bases and J by 3 bases, with 11 bases between the two germline ends. CDR1 is SGHDT, CDR2 YYEEEE, per germline. The CDR3 bases are TGTGCCAGCAGCCCCGGCCCCCACTACGAGCAGTACTTC. It yields the protein CASSPGPHYEQYF.

The genes are TRBV28 and TRBJ1-5; D is undetermined. Germline lookup yields CDR1 MDHEN and CDR2 SYDVKM. V lost 3 bases, J lost 5 bases, and 11 bases lay in between. There are 14 residues in the CDR3. The CDR3 here is CASSFGGDYQPQHF. The CDR3 nucleotides read TGTGCCAGCAGTTTTGGCGGGGATTATCAGCCCCAGCATTTT.

The rearrangement uses TRBV11-2 and TRBJ2-1; D is perhaps TRBD1 (5 bases). The V gene's germline CDR1 is SGHAT and CDR2 FQNNGV. The CDR3 contains 14 residues. V gave up 3 bases and J gave up 4 bases, with 10 bases separating them. CDR3 sequence reads: CASSFEQEYNEQFF. The CDR3 DNA is TGTGCCAGCAGCTTTGAACAGGAGTACAATGAGCAGTTCTTC.

This clonotype came up many times. The rearrangement joins TRBV14 to TRBJ2-3; the match to TRBD2 covers 9 bases. Germline values: CDR1 SGHDN, CDR2 FVKESK. The CDR3 runs 16 residues. Germline trimming cut 7 bases from V and 2 bases from J; bases unmatched to any gene: 10. CDR3 region: CASNSGRKLFTDTQYF. CDR3 coding DNA: TGTGCCAGCAATAGCGGGAGAAAGTTGTTCACAGATACGCAGTATTTT.

The sample holds a few counts of this clonotype. The J gene is TRBJ2-1, the V gene TRBV6-1, with TRBD2 identical over 8 bases. V shed 6 bases and J 10 bases; nucleotides not matched to a gene: 5. Germline CDR1 is MNHNS and CDR2 is SASEGT. The CDR3 consists of 12 residues. DNA for the CDR3: TGTGCCAGCAGCGGACTAGCACAGGAGCAGTTCTTC. Protein product: CASSGLAQEQFF.

The V call is TRBV24-1, the J call TRBJ2-1, with 8 bases matching TRBD2. The V and J ends lost 3 bases and 2 bases, in that order; junction bases with no gene match: 2. CDR3 size: 15 residues. Germline values: CDR1 KGHDR, CDR2 SFDVKD. CDR3 sequence reads: CATSDVAGTYNEQFF. CDR3 DNA: TGTGCCACCAGTGATGTAGCGGGAACCTACAATGAGCAGTTCTTC.

This clonotype was detected many times. The V call is TRBV6-1, the J call TRBJ2-1; D is perhaps TRBD1 (6 bases). The germline CDR1 and CDR2 sequences are MNHNS and SASEGT. The germline V and J ends were trimmed by 5 bases and 5 bases, with 19 bases remaining between them. The CDR3 has 16 amino acids. CDR3 in amino acids: CASSYMPGAGHNEQFF. DNA of the CDR3: TGTGCCAGCAGTTACATGCCAGGGGCGGGTCACAATGAGCAGTTCTTC.

The chain uses TRBV7-8 and TRBJ2-5; tentatively, D is TRBD2 (5 bases). The V gene lost 3 bases and the J gene lost 5 bases, with 19 bases spanning the gap. This CDR3 spans 16 amino acids. The germline V gene has CDR1 SGHVS and CDR2 FQNEAQ. Written as DNA, the CDR3 is TGTGCCAGCAGCTTTACCCCGGGATCCGGGCGCGAGACCCAGTACTTC. It specifies CASSFTPGSGRETQYF.

This clonotype was detected ten times or more. As DNA, the CDR3 is TGTGCCTGGAGTAGCGGGAGGGCCGATAATGAGCAGTTCTTC. Its translation: CAWSSGRADNEQFF. This chain links TRBV30 with TRBJ2-1, with TRBD2 matching 10 bases. J was trimmed by 7 bases and V by 2 bases; bases with no gene match: 5. This CDR3 spans 14 amino acids. The germline gives CDR1 GTSNPN, CDR2 SVGIG (reference sequence).

This clonotype was seen many times. The chain couples TRBV20-1 to TRBJ1-4, with 9 positions matching TRBD1. Germline V gene data show CDR1 as DFQATT and CDR2 as SNEGSKA (reference sequence). V shed 6 bases and J 5 bases; nucleotides not matched to a gene: 4. This CDR3 spans 13 amino acids. The DNA for the CDR3 is TGCAGTGCACCCGGGACAGGGAATGAAAAACTGTTTTTT. Its protein is CSAPGTGNEKLFF.

This clonotype was recorded a few times. An end of the junction differs from the germline gene, which may be a read error. This rearrangement joins TRBV5-1 to TRBJ2-4; D is possibly TRBD2 (6 bases). The CDR3 has 13 residues. The germline CDR1 and CDR2 sequences are SGHRS and YFSETQ. Here the CDR3 reads CTSSPDGGGIQYF. For the CDR3, the DNA is TGCACCAGCAGCCCCGACGGGGGTGGCATTCAGTACTTC. The variable domain in full, with the rest retrieved from reference TRBV5-1 and TRBJ2-4, is KAGVTQTPRYLIKTRGQQVTLSCSPISGHRSVSWYQQTPGQGLQFLFEYFSETQRNKGNFPGRFSGRQFSNSRSEMNVSTLELGDSALYLCTSSPDGGGIQYFGAGTRLSVL.

This clonotype was seen repeatedly, ten times or more. This chain connects TRBV13 to TRBJ2-5, with D possibly matching TRBD2 (7 bases). The CDR3 spans 15 residues. The germline CDR1 and CDR2 sequences are PRHDT and FYEKMQ (reference sequence). The V end lost 6 bases, the J end lost 5 bases, and 19 bases lay between the germline ends. CDR3 residues: CASSGGGGNTETQYF. DNA for the CDR3: TGTGCCAGCAGTGGGGGGGGCGGGAACACGGAGACCCAGTACTTC.

This clonotype has at least ten counts. This rearrangement joins TRBV27 to TRBJ1-5, with TRBD1 as a possible D gene (6 bases). This CDR3 contains 14 residues. Germline CDR1 is MNHEY and CDR2 is SMNVEV (reference sequence). V was trimmed by 5 bases and J by 5 bases, leaving 13 bases between them. The CDR3 loop is CASSRRGGDQPQHF. CDR3 bases: TGTGCCAGCAGTCGAAGAGGGGGAGATCAGCCCCAGCATTTT.

This sequence joins TRBV15 and TRBJ2-1, with 9 nucleotides matching TRBD2. V was pared by 0 bases and J by 6 bases, with 6 bases of the junction left unmatched. The CDR3 is 16 residues long. The germline V gene encodes CDR1 LNHNV and CDR2 YYDKDF (reference sequence). CDR3 sequence reads: CATSRDVLAGSNEQFF. CDR3 bases: TGTGCCACCAGCAGAGACGTGCTAGCGGGATCCAATGAGCAGTTCTTC. The full variable domain, with the rest looked up from reference TRBV15 and TRBJ2-1, is DAMVIQNPRYQVTQFGKPVTLSCSQTLNHNVMYWYQQKSSQAPKLLFHYYDKDFNNEADTPDNFQSRRPNTSFCFLDIRSPGLGDTAMYLCATSRDVLAGSNEQFFGPGTRLTVL.